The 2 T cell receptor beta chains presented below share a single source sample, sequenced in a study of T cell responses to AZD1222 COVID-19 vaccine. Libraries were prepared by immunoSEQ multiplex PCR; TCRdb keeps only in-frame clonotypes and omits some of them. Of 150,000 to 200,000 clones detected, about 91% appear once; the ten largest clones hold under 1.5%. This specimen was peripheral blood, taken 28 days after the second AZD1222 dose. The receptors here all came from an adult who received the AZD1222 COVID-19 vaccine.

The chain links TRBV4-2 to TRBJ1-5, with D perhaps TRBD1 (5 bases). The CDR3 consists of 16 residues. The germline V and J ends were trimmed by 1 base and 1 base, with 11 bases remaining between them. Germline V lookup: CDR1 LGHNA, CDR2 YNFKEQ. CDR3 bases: TGTGCCAGCAGCCAAGTGTGGGGCCAGAGCAATCAGCCCCAGCATTTT. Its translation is CASSQVWGQSNQPQHF.

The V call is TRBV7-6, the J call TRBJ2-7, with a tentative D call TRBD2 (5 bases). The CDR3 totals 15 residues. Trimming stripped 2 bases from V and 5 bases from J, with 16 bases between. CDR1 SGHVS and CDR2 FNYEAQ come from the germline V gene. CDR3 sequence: CASSLSLGELDEQYF. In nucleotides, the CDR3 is TGTGCCAGCAGCTTAAGTCTCGGGGAGCTGGACGAGCAGTACTTC. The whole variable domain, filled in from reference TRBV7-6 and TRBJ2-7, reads GAGVSQSPRYKVTKRGQDVALRCDPISGHVSLYWYRQALGQGPEFLTYFNYEAQQDKSGLPNDRFSAERPEGSISTLTIQRTEQRDSAMYRCASSLSLGELDEQYFGPGTRLTVT.